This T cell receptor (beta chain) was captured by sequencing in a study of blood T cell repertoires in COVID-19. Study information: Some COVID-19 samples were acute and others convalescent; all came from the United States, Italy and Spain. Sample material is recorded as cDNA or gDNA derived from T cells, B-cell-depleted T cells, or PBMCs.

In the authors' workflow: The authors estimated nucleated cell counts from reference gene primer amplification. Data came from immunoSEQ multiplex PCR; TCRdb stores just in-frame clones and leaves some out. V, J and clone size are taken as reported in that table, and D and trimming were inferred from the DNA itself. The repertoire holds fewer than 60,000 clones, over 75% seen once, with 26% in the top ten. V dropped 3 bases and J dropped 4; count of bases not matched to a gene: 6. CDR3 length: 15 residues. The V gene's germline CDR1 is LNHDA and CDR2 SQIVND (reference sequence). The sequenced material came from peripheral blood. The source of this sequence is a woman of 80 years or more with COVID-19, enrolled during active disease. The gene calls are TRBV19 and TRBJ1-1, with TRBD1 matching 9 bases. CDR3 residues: CASSMGQGGSTEAFF. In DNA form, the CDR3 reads TGTGCCAGTAGTATGGGACAGGGCGGAAGCACTGAAGCTTTCTTT.